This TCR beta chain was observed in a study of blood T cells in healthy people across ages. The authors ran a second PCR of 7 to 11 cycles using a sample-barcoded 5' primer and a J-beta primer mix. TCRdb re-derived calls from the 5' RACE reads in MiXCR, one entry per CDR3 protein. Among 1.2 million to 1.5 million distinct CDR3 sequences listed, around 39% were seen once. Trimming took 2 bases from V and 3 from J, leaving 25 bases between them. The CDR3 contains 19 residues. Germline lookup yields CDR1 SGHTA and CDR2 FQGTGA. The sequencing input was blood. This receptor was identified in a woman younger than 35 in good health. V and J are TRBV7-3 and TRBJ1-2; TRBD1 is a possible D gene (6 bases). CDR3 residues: CASSLGPTQGGSGDYGYTF. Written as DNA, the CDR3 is TGTGCCAGCAGCTTAGGTCCGACACAGGGCGGAAGTGGAGACTATGGCTACACCTTC.